Presented here are 2 T cell receptor beta chains from one specimen sequenced in a study of Tregs in tolerant kidney transplant recipients. Sequencing used immunoSEQ multiplex PCR; TCRdb keeps in-frame clones, though not all of them. The repertoire table contains about 15,000 clones. Mixed chimerism was transient after nonmyeloablative marrow transplants from related graft donors. The sample was CD4+ T cells from blood (PBMCs), taken 12 months after the transplant. The source of these receptors is a human patient who received a combined kidney and bone marrow transplant. A subset of T cells may come from the graft donor.

About this clone itself: The read finishes 3 residues shy of the CDR3 end, and the germline J gene is used to complete it. V is TRBV5-1 and J is TRBJ2-6, with 9 positions matching TRBD1. Germline V CDR1 and CDR2: SGHRS, YFSETQ. V lost 0 bases, J lost 0 bases, and 10 bases stayed unmatched. This CDR3 has 20 residues. CDR3: CASSLGSTGTGPSGANVLTF. CDR3 bases read: TGCGCCAGCAGCTTGGGGTCAACCGGGACAGGGCCCTCTGGGGCCAACGTC.

A word on this clone: The read falls 3 residues short of the CDR3 end, and the missing part is taken from the germline J gene. The gene calls are TRBV28 and TRBJ2-5, with D possibly matching TRBD2 (5 bases). V lost 5 bases to trimming and J lost 1 base, with 14 bases between them. Germline V gene sequence: CDR1 MDHEN, CDR2 SYDVKM. The CDR3 loop spans 15 amino acids. Here the CDR3 reads CASSAPEGPQETQYF. Partial CDR3 DNA: TGTGCCAGCAGTGCCCCCGAGGGCCCCCAAGAGACC.